This T cell receptor (beta chain) was sequenced in a study of cytomegalovirus exposure and HLA in healthy donors (dated by TCRdb to about 2017). Background for the entire study: In an earlier analysis of about 560 of the donors, 276 Gb of sequence data and 90 million to 120 million unique TCR beta sequences from some 170 million T cells were reported. In the later analysis, no new phenotypic data were used to find candidate immune exposures; instead, reliance was placed on TCR beta sequences and their occurrence across donors. In addition to the first cohort of hundreds of subjects, a separate validation cohort of 120 different subjects was used. An early release that covered roughly 600 HLA-typed donors contained approximately 300 gigabases of sequencing data and 75 million to 100 million unique TCR sequences. Of the 300 to 400 genotyped donors, approximately 80% fell in the genetic ancestry cluster associated with self-reported Caucasian donors. In a later analysis, previously published TCR beta repertoires from 666 donors were re-analyzed and high-resolution HLA genotyping was added so that TCR occurrence patterns could be studied. Every discovery cohort repertoire had been produced on one sequencing platform. The T cell repertoires of around 670 subjects were profiled by immunosequencing and related to cytomegalovirus serostatus. An earlier analysis of a few hundred of the donors applied high-throughput TCR beta sequencing to assess whether each TCR beta V gene segment acted as functional or pseudogenic. The aim of the study was to test whether cataloging public T cell receptors could identify signatures of past pathogen exposure. In a later genetic analysis, genome-wide SNP genotypes for about 65% of the roughly 670 donors were used, and that subset was treated as a discovery cohort. HLA typing included class I and class II loci at four-digit resolution. Four or five DR-DQ haplotypes were handled as single units for association and clustering because linkage in the cohort was strong. To predict cytomegalovirus infection status, the study combined high-throughput TCR immunosequencing, statistical association of individual TCRs with disease status, and machine learning. Donor age, sex, ethnicity and CMV serostatus were compiled alongside the repertoire data. On average, roughly 250,000 unique TCR beta nucleotide sequences were sequenced per donor among 398 genotyped donors of the cohort, with 15% to 20% of those sequences being non-productive. Typing coverage varied by locus: roughly 620-640 donors for A, B, C, DRB1 and DQB1; approximately 560 for DQA1; over 600 for DPA1; more than 450 for DPB1. Study-level results and caveats: Because some donors lacked HLA typing at each locus, the association tests relied only on the typed subset. In the study, 150 to 200 TCR beta chains were listed as associated with cytomegalovirus. A further reported finding was that TCR beta sequences accurately predicted the HLA-A and HLA-B alleles for most subjects in the first cohort. Across donors, most TCR sequences were observed very rarely, whereas some public TCRs were present in many individuals. A cluster of highly shared sequence variants was judged likely to be a technical artifact of the sequencing pipeline. The authors suggested that the approach could potentially be extended to other disease states and immunological phenotypes. According to a later genetic analysis, donors in an Asian-associated ancestry cluster had fewer N-insertions in productive TCRs than the approximately 700-donor mean. Cytomegalovirus status was reported to be diagnosed by the classifier with high specificity and sensitivity in both the original and validation cohorts. Assigning TCR associations to individual alleles was difficult when HLA alleles, especially DR and DQ, strongly co-occurred. In an earlier analysis of approximately 590 of the donors, most TCR beta V segments appeared in productive rearrangements about 87% or about 30% of the time, broadly matching IMGT annotations. The earlier analysis of 587 of the donors excluded roughly 17 rarely observed V segments, including chromosome 9 orphons, because counts were too low. Some IMGT-functional V segments, including TRBV6-2 and TRBV6-3, could not be distinguished by the 87-base-pair reads and were therefore excluded. In a later analysis, HLA-associated TCR beta chains were found to be more clonally expanded and to have lower generation probabilities than equally common non-associated chains. In a later genetic analysis, a missense DCLRE1C variant was associated with V-gene and J-gene trimming of TCR beta chains, and the association was replicated in an independent cohort. Only TCR beta chains were sequenced in this cohort, and the absence of alpha or paired-chain data limited detectable features. According to a later analysis, most CMV-associated TCR beta chains appeared to be HLA-restricted, and the HLA associations seemed to be driven largely by CMV exposure. Sequencing depth was assumed to be roughly uniform across donors in the presence/absence analyses, though that assumption may not hold. In a later analysis, several top co-occurrence clusters were reported to appear linked to parvovirus B19, influenza, CMV and Epstein-Barr virus. In a later analysis, TCR association rates were found to vary across HLA loci, with the most associated TCRs seen for DRB1 alleles and the fewest for HLA-C alleles. In a later analysis, over 15,000 TCR beta sequences were associated with specific HLA alleles at a false discovery rate of 0.05. A few of the identified cytomegalovirus-associated TCR beta chains were confirmed in vitro to be specific for cytomegalovirus antigens. Linkage disequilibrium might explain the correlated functional status among segregating V segments, but an unknown experimental factor could not be excluded. CMV serostatus was the only immune exposure information available for the cohort.

Library creation used the immunoSEQ multiplex PCR assay. The multiplex PCR relied on a mix of 60 forward primers for TCR Vbeta segments and 13 reverse primers for TCR Jbeta segments. The CDR3 region of rearranged TCR beta genes was amplified from genomic DNA by a multiplex PCR assay. The amplified TCR beta libraries were sequenced on the Illumina HiSeq System as 87-base-pair reads. Turning to the authors' computational methods: A later analysis counted tens of millions of unique TCR beta chains across the 666 repertoires, and 9.5 million to 11 million of these chains were shared by at least two donors. A nearest-neighbor algorithm error-corrected the raw reads and collapsed the reads into unique sequences, merging closely related sequences to remove PCR and sequencing errors. To assign V, D and J gene segments, CDR3 sequences were aligned to IMGT reference sequences. For a sequence to be retained, a match of at least six nucleotides to both a V gene segment and a J gene segment was required. Rearrangements were called productive when the CDR3 lacked stop codons and stayed in frame with V and J; all others were non-productive. Following IMGT convention, CDR3 was defined as the stretch from the second conserved V-encoded cysteine to the conserved J-encoded phenylalanine. The earlier analysis of 500 to 600 of the donors excluded sequences that lacked an unambiguous match to a single V gene segment. An earlier analysis of several hundred of the donors called V segments functional above 56.7% productive rearrangements and segregating when the between-donor standard deviation exceeded 5%. A statistical classification framework was built for diagnosing cytomegalovirus status from the catalog of TCR beta chain sequences. A later analysis assigned V and J genes by comparing TCR nucleotide sequences with IMGT/GENE-DB human TR gene sequences. A later analysis assigned CDR3 sequences and most-parsimonious VDJ recombination scenarios with the TCRdist pipeline. A later analysis defined each TCR beta chain by its CDR3 amino acid sequence plus V-gene family, and excluded reads lacking a unique V-gene family. In a later analysis, fewer than 650 highly shared, low-generation-probability nucleotide sequences were removed to address suspected cross-contamination and a sequencing artifact. For each public chain, a later analysis derived a clonal expansion index from normalized ranks of inferred template counts within each repertoire. A later analysis computed generation probabilities with a VDJ recombination model fitted to out-of-frame rearrangements, and checked the results against IGoR. A later analysis scored TCR-TCR, TCR-HLA and TCR-CMV co-occurrence with hypergeometric tests, applying a repertoire-size bias correction to TCR pairs. False discovery rates were estimated in a later analysis by permuting HLA or CMV assignments 20 times. In a later analysis, co-occurring TCRs were grouped with DBSCAN, and TCRdist sequence similarity was added when clustering was performed within HLA-allele-positive subsets. Co-occurrence clustering excluded repertoires with fewer than 30,000 or more than 120,000 public chains, plus five with anomalous nucleotide sharing. Imported from immuneACCESS, the table was reduced by TCRdb to in-frame sequences with V and J called. These copies leave out some clones; in studies compared against another copy, an unresolved V gene accounts for under half, and the cause of the remainder is not known. The V and J calls and clone size are taken from that table; D and trimming were inferred from the DNA. In this sample the table shows about 170,000 clones, over 80% of which occur a single time. In total, the top ten clones hold 2% to 2.5% of the sample.

Regarding this clone: Its antigen remains undetermined. It has no much larger one-base neighbor in the sample; base qualities were not kept.

Via the germline V gene, CDR1 is MGHRA and CDR2 YSYEKL. Its CDR3 holds 16 amino acids, cysteine through phenylalanine. Left in the record is the CDR3 DNA by itself, 48 bases read in frame from the first base. V loses 2 bases, J loses 1 base, and the germline ends lie 14 bases apart. In total, roughly 670 healthy bone marrow donors made up the cohort. At the time of sampling, all cohort members were nominally healthy, though unrecorded immune exposures were likely present. The donor was CMV seronegative and was included in the group of under 450 seronegative cohort members. Each donor provided a peripheral blood sample, and peripheral blood mononuclear cells were used for TCR beta sequencing. Genomic DNA extraction from the blood cell samples was performed with the Qiagen DNeasy Blood Extraction Kit.

The chain uses TRBV4-1 and TRBJ2-5, with the D gene uncertain. Sequencing used PBMCs. This TCR was recovered from a male donor in good health and CMV-seronegative. The nucleotides read TGCGCCAGCAGCCAAAGGAGCTTGTCGCCCCAAGAGACCCAGTACTTC. Translated, this gives CASSQRSLSPQETQYF.